These 6 T cell receptor beta chains were all obtained from the same sample, sequenced in a study of blood T cell repertoires in COVID-19. The data were produced by immunoSEQ multiplex PCR, yet TCRdb's version contains in-frame clones alone and is incomplete. The table includes under 300,000 clones, 85% to 90% detected once. Sequenced material: peripheral blood. Every receptor here comes from a woman aged 40 to 49 who had recovered from COVID-19.

The chain recombines TRBV19 with TRBJ2-2; possibly TRBD2 for D (6 bases). The V end was cut by 7 bases, the J end by 5 bases, with 17 bases between. Germline values: CDR1 LNHDA, CDR2 SQIVND (reference sequence). The CDR3 is made up of 15 amino acids. In DNA form, the CDR3 reads TGTGCCAGTATGAGTGGGGCGGAGGGAACCGGGGAGCTGTTTTTT. It encodes CASMSGAEGTGELFF.

The chain has TRBV18 and TRBJ1-4, with D unresolved. V was pared by 3 bases and J by 4 bases, with 12 bases between. This CDR3 spans 15 amino acids. Per germline, CDR1 KGHSH and CDR2 LQKENI. The CDR3 region is CASSPPLGNNEKLFF. CDR3 sequence (DNA): TGTGCCAGCTCACCTCCGCTCGGGAATAATGAAAAACTGTTTTTT.

This chain joins TRBV5-1 and TRBJ2-3; TRBD2 matches 13 bases. J lost 6 bases, V lost 2 bases, and 3 bases had no gene match. The CDR3 is 15 residues long. Germline V lookup: CDR1 SGHRS, CDR2 YFSETQ. The CDR3 nucleotides are TGCGCCAGCAGCTTAGGGACTAGCGGGGTTGATACGCAGTATTTT. Its protein is CASSLGTSGVDTQYF. The whole variable domain, filled in from reference TRBV5-1 and TRBJ2-3, reads KAGVTQTPRYLIKTRGQQVTLSCSPISGHRSVSWYQQTPGQGLQFLFEYFSETQRNKGNFPGRFSGRQFSNSRSEMNVSTLELGDSALYLCASSLGTSGVDTQYFGPGTRLTVL.

The V gene is TRBV6-5, the J gene TRBJ1-4; no clear D gene. Deletions cut 9 bases from V and 0 bases from J, with 8 bases between. The CDR3 runs 13 residues. Germline CDR1 reads MNHEY; CDR2 reads SVGAGI. For the CDR3, the DNA is TGTGCCAGTCGGGTGGCAACTAATGAAAAACTGTTTTTT. Protein sequence: CASRVATNEKLFF.

The chain has TRBV5-4 and TRBJ1-1; 10 bases are a match to TRBD1. Germline CDR1 SGHNT, CDR2 YYREEE (reference sequence). V was pared by 6 bases and J by 1 base, with 6 bases of the junction left unmatched. This CDR3 has 15 residues. The CDR3 DNA follows: TGTGCCAGCAACCCGACAGGGGGCAAGAACACTGAAGCTTTCTTT. Translation: CASNPTGGKNTEAFF.

The V and J genes are TRBV9 and TRBJ2-2; 8 positions agree with TRBD1. The CDR3 loop spans 15 amino acids. Germline CDR1 reads SGDLS; CDR2 reads YYNGEE. J lost 5 bases, V lost 8 bases, and 11 bases had no gene match. The CDR3 protein is CASQGGRGLTGELFF. The CDR3 DNA reads TGTGCCAGTCAGGGAGGCAGGGGGCTTACCGGGGAGCTGTTTTTT.